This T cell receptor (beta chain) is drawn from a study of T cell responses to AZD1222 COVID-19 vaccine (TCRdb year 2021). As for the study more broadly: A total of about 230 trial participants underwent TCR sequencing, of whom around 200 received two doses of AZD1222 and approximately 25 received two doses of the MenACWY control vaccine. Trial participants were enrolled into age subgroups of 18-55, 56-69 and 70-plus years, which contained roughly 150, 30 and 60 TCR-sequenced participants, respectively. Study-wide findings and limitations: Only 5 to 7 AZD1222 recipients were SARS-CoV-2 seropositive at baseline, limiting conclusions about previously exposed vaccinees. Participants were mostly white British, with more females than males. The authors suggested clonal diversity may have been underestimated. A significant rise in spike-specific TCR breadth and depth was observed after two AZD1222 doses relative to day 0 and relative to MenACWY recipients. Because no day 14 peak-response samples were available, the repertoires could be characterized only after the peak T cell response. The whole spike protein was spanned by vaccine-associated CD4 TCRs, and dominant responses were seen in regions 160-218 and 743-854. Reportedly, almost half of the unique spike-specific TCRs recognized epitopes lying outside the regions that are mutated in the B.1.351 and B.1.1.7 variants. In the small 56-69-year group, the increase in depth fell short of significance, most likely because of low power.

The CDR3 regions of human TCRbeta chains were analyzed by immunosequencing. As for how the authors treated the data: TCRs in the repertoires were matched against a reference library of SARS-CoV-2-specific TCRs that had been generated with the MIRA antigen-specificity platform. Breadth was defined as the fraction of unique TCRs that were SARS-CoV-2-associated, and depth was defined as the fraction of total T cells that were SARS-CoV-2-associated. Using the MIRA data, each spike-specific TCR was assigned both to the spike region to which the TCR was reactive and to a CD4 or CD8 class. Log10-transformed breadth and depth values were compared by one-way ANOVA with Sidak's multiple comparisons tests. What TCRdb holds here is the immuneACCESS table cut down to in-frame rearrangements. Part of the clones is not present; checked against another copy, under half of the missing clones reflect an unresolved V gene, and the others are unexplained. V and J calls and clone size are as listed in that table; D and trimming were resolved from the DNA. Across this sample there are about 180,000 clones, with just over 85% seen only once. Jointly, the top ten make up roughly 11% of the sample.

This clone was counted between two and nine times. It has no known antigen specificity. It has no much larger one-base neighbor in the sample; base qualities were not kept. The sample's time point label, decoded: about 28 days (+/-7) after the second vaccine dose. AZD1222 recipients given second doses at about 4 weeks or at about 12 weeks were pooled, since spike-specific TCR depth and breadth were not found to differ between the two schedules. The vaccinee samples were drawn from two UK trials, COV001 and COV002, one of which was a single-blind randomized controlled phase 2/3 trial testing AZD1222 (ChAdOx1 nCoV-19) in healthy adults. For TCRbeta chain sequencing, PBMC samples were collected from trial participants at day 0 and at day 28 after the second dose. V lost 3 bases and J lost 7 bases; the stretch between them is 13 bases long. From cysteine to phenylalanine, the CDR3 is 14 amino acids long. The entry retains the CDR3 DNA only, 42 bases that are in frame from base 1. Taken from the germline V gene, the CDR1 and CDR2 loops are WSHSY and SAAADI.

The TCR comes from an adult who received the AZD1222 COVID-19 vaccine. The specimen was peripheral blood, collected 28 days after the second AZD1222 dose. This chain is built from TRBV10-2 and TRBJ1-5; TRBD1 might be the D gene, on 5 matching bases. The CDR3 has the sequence CASSEGVAGQPQHF. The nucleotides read TGCGCCAGCAGTGAAGGGGTAGCAGGGCAGCCCCAGCATTTT.